Sequencing of this T cell receptor (beta chain) was carried out in a study of T cells in Graves' hyperthyroidism and ophthalmopathy. Amplified TCR beta CDR3 regions came from RNA transcripts. TCR CDR3 underwent first-round RT-PCR with the HTBI primer set. TCRdb analysed the multiplex PCR reads with MiXCR anew, one entry per CDR3 protein. Of over 150,000 distinct CDR3 sequences detected, about 17% appear once; the ten largest clones hold approximately 28%. This CDR3 region has 12 residues. Germline-derived CDR1 and CDR2 are SNHLY and FYNNEI. With 4 bases removed from V and 8 bases from J, the gap between germline ends came to 11 bases. Study-wide results and caveats: In validation, the model predicted ophthalmopathy. These predictions came a median roughly six months before onset. Stable hyperthyroidism was separated from ophthalmopathy by a model based on 13 V-J features.

Exclusion followed for patients with uncontrolled infection, other autoimmune disease, pregnancy or lactation. This clonotype was counted many times. Antigen: not known. The chain is built from TRBV2 and TRBJ1-2; D call uncertain. This clonotype was sampled from a woman aged 50 to 65 with Graves' hyperthyroidism. The sample was blood. CDR3 loop: CASSVAGVGYTF. The CDR3 nucleotides read TGTGCCAGCAGTGTAGCCGGCGTAGGCTACACCTTC.